This T cell receptor (beta chain) is drawn from a study of identifying expanded T cells in peripheral blood. The method was immunoSEQ multiplex PCR; TCRdb's version includes in-frame clones alone and lacks a portion of them. The sample contains over 70,000 clones, 70% to 90% of which appear only once. Broader study findings: Across healthy donors, higher total template counts meant significantly greater approximately two-week count variance. Differentially abundant clones: around 1.1 between replicates, about 16 at around 15 days, under 25 at four.

Comment on this clone: Its antigen is as yet unknown.

This CDR3 comprises 15 residues. V was shortened by 4 bases and J by 3 bases, with 15 bases between the two germline ends. Germline loops: CDR1 SGHTA, CDR2 FQGNSA. During the collection period, no donor immune events like infections were recorded. The chain combines TRBV7-2 with TRBJ1-2; D may be TRBD1 (6 bases). This sequence originates from a person aged 18-69 years in good health. The sample taken for sequencing was blood. In DNA, the CDR3 is TGTGCCAGCAGCTCCTCCGGGACAACGGACTATGGCTACACCTTC. This sequence encodes CASSSSGTTDYGYTF.